This is a list of T cell receptor beta chains from one sample in a study of a mutant IDH1 vaccine in newly diagnosed glioma. Assay: immunoSEQ multiplex PCR; the TCRdb copy retains only in-frame clones and omits some. The sample includes some 60,000 clones, more than 85% of them seen just once. The sample was PBMCs, taken from a glioma patient treated with radiotherapy, temozolomide or both. These receptors originate from a man aged 50 to 60 with glioma. Both conserved end residues are part of each CDR3. The D gene is left open where the match is weak.

j_call v_call cdr3_length d_call cdr3_aa
TRBJ2-2 TRBV6-5 11 - CASQRFGELFF
TRBJ2-7 TRBV4-1 16 TRBD1 CASSHGWQGASYEQYF
TRBJ1-2 TRBV7-2 13 - CASSLYGIYGYTF
TRBJ2-7 TRBV5-4 12 - CASSYDSYEQYF
TRBJ2-1 TRBV6-5 15 TRBD2 CASSLSGRRYNEQFF
TRBJ2-3 TRBV7-8 16 - CASSFRGDLSTDTQYF
TRBJ2-7 TRBV27 15 TRBD1 CASRLGQGGPYEQYF
TRBJ1-5 TRBV6-5 13 TRBD1 CASKDRVNQPQHF
TRBJ1-1 TRBV30 11 - CAWILGTEAFF
TRBJ1-2 TRBV7-9 14 - CASSIHRNNYGYTF
TRBJ2-7 TRBV5-1 16 TRBD1 CASSLGTRTGDYEQYF
TRBJ1-6 TRBV4-3 15 - CASSQGGGNNSPLHF
TRBJ2-2 TRBV30 15 TRBD2 CACHRGGANTGELFF
TRBJ2-7 TRBV4-3 16 - CASSQDPSTGDHEQYF
TRBJ2-5 TRBV7-2 16 TRBD2 CASSLGLAGGLQTQYF
TRBJ2-1 TRBV5-4 12 - CASSLAVHEQFF
TRBJ1-2 TRBV9 14 - CASSGPPREHGYTF
TRBJ1-2 TRBV4-1 13 - CASSQVGFYGYTF
TRBJ2-5 TRBV9 15 - CASSVGWGNQETQYF
TRBJ1-1 TRBV19 14 TRBD1 CASSLADRLNEAFF
TRBJ2-3 TRBV2 12 - CASRFSDDTQYF
TRBJ1-1 TRBV6-5 15 TRBD1 CASSYSGQGGTEAFF
TRBJ2-3 TRBV5-1 16 - CASTPDSTPGTDTQYF
TRBJ2-3 TRBV10-3 14 - CAISEGRPNDTQYF
TRBJ2-7 TRBV29-1 15 - CSVRIFLTGVNEQYF
TRBJ2-2 TRBV5-3 13 - CARSLAITGELFF
TRBJ2-3 TRBV7-9 12 TRBD1 CASSKTGDTQYF
TRBJ2-3 TRBV7-3 15 - CASSFMGWGTDTQYF
TRBJ2-1 TRBV4-3 15 - CASSQEWAAGLEQFF
TRBJ1-5 TRBV29-1 13 - CSVLLSGNQPQHF
TRBJ2-3 TRBV7-8 14 TRBD1 CASSLTGGTDTQYF
TRBJ2-2 TRBV29-1 15 TRBD2 CSVGRTSGNTGELFF
TRBJ2-1 TRBV30 13 - CAWKPPPMNEQFF
TRBJ1-2 TRBV19 13 TRBD1 CASSRQGVGGYTF
TRBJ1-4 TRBV4-3 17 - CASSLNSYGVGEEKLFF
TRBJ2-7 TRBV5-6 14 TRBD1 CASSPGTGEYEQYF
TRBJ1-6 TRBV19 15 TRBD1 CASSIAGQFNSPLHF
TRBJ2-7 TRBV6-5 13 - CASSYVRGGEQYF
TRBJ2-1 TRBV27 15 - CASSIAGASYNEQFF
TRBJ1-5 TRBV2 14 - CASSLGGVGQPQHF
TRBJ1-1 TRBV7-8 14 - CASSLGGVGTEAFF
TRBJ2-5 TRBV30 14 - CAWSPGSSTKTQYF
TRBJ1-3 TRBV4-3 15 - CASSQGPESGNTIYF
TRBJ2-2 TRBV2 16 TRBD1 CASSTGQAQMAGELFF
TRBJ2-5 TRBV30 13 - CAWSAGYQQTQYF
TRBJ1-3 TRBV18 14 - CASSPPGSGNTIYF
TRBJ1-5 TRBV5-1 14 TRBD1 CASSSGQNNQPQHF